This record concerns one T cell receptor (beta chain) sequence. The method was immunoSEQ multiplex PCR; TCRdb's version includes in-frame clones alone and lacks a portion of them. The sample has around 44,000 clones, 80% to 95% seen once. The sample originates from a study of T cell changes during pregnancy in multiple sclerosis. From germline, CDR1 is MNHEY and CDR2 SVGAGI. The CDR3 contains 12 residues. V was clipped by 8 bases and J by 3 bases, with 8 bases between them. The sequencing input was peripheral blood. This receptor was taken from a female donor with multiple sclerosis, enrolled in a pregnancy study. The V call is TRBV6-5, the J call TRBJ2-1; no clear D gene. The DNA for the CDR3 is TGTGCCAGCTCCACCGGCTACAATGAGCAGTTCTTC. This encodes CASSTGYNEQFF.